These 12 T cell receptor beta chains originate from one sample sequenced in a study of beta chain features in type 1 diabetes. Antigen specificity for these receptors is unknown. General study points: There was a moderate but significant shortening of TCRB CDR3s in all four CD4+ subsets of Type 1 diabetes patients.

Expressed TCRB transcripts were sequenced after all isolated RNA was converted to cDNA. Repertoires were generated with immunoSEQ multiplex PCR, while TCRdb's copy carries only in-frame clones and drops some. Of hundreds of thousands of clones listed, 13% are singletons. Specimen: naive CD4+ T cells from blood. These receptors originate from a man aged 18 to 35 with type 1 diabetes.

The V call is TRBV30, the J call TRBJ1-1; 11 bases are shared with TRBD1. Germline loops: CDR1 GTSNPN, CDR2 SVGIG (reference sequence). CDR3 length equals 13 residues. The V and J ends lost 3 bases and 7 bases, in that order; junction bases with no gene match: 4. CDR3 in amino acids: CAWRDRGRNEAFF. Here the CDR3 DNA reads TGTGCCTGGAGGGACAGGGGGCGCAATGAAGCTTTCTTT. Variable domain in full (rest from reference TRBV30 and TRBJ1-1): SQTIHQWPATLVQPVGSPLSLECTVEGTSNPNLYWYRQAAGRGLQLLFYSVGIGQISSEVPQNLSASRPQDRQFILSSKKLLLSDSGFYLCAWRDRGRNEAFFGQGTRLTVV.

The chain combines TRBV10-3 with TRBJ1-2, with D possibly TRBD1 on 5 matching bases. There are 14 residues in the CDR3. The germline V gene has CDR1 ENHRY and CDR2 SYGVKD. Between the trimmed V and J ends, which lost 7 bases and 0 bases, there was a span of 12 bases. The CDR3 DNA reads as TGTGCCATCACAGACAGCATACCTAACTATGGCTACACCTTC. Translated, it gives CAITDSIPNYGYTF.

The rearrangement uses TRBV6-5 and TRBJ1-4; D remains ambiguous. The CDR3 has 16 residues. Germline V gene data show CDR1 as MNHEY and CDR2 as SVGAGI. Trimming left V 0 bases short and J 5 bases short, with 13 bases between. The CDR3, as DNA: TGTGCCAGCAGTTACTCATACCTAACGGAGAATGAAAAACTGTTTTTT. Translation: CASSYSYLTENEKLFF.

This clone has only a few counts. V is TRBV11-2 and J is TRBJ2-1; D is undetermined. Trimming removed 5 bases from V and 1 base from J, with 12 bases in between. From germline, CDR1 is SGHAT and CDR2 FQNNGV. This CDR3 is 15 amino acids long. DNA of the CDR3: TGTGCCAGCAGCCGTGGTGGCGGTTCCTACAATGAGCAGTTCTTC. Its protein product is CASSRGGGSYNEQFF.

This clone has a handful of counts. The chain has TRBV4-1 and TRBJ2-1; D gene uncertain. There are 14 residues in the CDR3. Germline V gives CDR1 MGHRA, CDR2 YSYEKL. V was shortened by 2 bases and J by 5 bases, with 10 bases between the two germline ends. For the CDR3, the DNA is TGCGCCAGCAGCCAACCGAGGACCGACAATGAGCAGTTCTTC. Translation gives CASSQPRTDNEQFF.

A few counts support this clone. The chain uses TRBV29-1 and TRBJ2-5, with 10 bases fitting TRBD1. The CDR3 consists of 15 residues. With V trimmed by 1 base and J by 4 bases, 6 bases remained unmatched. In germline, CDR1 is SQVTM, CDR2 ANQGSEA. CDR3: CSVEAAGQGIETQYF. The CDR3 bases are TGCAGCGTTGAAGCCGCGGGACAGGGGATAGAGACCCAGTACTTC.

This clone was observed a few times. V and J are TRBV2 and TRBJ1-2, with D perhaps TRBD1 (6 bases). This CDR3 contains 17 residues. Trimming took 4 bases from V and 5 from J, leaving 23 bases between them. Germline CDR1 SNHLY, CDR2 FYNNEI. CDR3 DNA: TGTGCCAGCAGTGCTCTGACCCTTGGACAGACGCATTATGGCTACACCTTC. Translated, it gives CASSALTLGQTHYGYTF. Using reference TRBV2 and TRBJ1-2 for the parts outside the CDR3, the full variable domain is EPEVTQTPSHQVTQMGQEVILRCVPISNHLYFYWYRQILGQKVEFLVSFYNNEISEKSEIFDDQFSVERPDGSNFTLKIRSTKLEDSAMYFCASSALTLGQTHYGYTFGSGTRLTVV.

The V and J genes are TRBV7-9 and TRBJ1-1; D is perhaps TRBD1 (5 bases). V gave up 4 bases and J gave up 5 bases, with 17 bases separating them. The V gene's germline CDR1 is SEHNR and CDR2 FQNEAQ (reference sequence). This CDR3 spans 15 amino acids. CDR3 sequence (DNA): TGTGCCAGCAGCTCCTCGGCCGGGGCGAGGACTGAAGCTTTCTTT. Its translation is CASSSSAGARTEAFF. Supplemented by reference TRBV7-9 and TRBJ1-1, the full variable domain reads DTGVSQNPRHKITKRGQNVTFRCDPISEHNRLYWYRQTLGQGPEFLTYFQNEAQLEKSRLLSDRFSAERPKGSFSTLEIQRTEQGDSAMYLCASSSSAGARTEAFFGQGTRLTVV.

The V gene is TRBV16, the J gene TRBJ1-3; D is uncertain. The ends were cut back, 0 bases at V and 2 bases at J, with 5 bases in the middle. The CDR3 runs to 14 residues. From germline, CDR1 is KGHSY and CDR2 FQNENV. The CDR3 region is CASSQSSAGNTIYF. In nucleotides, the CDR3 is TGTGCCAGCAGCCAATCGTCGGCTGGAAACACCATATATTTT.

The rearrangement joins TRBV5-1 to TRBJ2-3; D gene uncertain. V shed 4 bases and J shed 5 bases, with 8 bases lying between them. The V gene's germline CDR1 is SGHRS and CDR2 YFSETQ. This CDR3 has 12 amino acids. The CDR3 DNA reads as TGCGCCAGCAGCCTTCCCGGAGATACGCAGTATTTT. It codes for CASSLPGDTQYF.

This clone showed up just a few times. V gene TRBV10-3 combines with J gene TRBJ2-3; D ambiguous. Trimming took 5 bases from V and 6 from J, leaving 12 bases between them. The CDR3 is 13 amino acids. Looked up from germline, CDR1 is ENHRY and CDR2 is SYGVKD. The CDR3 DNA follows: TGTGCCATCAGTCAGGAGATGTCGGATACGCAGTATTTT. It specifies CAISQEMSDTQYF.

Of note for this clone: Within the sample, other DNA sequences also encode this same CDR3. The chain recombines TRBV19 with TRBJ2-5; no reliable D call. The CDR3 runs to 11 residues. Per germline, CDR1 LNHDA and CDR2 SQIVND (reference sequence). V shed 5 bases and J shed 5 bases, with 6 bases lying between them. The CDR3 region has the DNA TGTGCCAGTAGTGACCGGGAGACCCAGTACTTC. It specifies CASSDRETQYF.